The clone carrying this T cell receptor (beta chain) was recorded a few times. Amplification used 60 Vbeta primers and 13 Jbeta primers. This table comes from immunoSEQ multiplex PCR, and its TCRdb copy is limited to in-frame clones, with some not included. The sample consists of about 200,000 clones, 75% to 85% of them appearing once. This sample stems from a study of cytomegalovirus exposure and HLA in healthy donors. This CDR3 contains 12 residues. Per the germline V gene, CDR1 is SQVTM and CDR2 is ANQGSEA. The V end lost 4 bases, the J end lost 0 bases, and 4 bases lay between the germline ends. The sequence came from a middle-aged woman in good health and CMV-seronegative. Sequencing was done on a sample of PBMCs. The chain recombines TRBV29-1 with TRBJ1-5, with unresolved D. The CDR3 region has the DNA TGCAGCGTTGGCGGTAGCAATCAGCCCCAGCATTTT. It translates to CSVGGSNQPQHF. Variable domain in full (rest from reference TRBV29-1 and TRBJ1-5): SAVISQKPSRDICQRGTSLTIQCQVDSQVTMMFWYRQQPGQSLTLIATANQGSEATYESGFVIDKFPISRPNLTFSTLTVSNMSPEDSSIYLCSVGGSNQPQHFGDGTRLSIL.